These 26 T cell receptor beta chains share one sample of origin, sequenced in a study of T cell responses to AZD1222 COVID-19 vaccine. Produced via immunoSEQ multiplex PCR; TCRdb's table is partial and in-frame only. This table has about 130,000 clones, roughly 89% appearing once. This specimen consisted of peripheral blood, obtained 28 days after the second AZD1222 dose. Receptors originate from an adult who received the AZD1222 COVID-19 vaccine.

The chain combines TRBV5-1 with TRBJ1-6; TRBD1 matches 7 bases. CDR1 and CDR2 (germline): SGHRS, YFSETQ. CDR3 length equals 16 residues. The V segment lost 1 base and the J segment 10 bases; nucleotides outside the gene matches: 11. The CDR3 sequence is CASSLTITGDGSPLHF. DNA of the CDR3: TGCGCCAGCAGCTTGACCATAACAGGGGATGGGTCACCCCTCCACTTT.

V usage is TRBV14 and J usage is TRBJ2-3; TRBD2 agrees at 7 bases. This CDR3 spans 17 amino acids. V dropped 0 bases and J dropped 4; count of bases not matched to a gene: 10. CDR1 SGHDN and CDR2 FVKESK come from the germline V gene. CDR3 sequence: CASSQDRGGRGADTQYF. In nucleotides, the CDR3 is TGTGCCAGCAGCCAAGATCGCGGCGGGAGAGGTGCAGATACGCAGTATTTT.

DNA for the CDR3: TGTGCTAGTGGTTTCTCCACCGCGGGAAGCAATCAGCCCCAGCATTTT. Translated: CASGFSTAGSNQPQHF. The chain uses TRBV12-5 and TRBJ1-5; D is unresolved. Germline assignment: CDR1 LGHNT and CDR2 FRNRAP. V shed 3 bases and J shed 1 base, with 13 bases lying between them. CDR3 length: 16 amino acids.

V gene TRBV28 combines with J gene TRBJ2-7, with D possibly being TRBD1 (6 bases). V was clipped by 5 bases and J by 2 bases, with 13 bases between them. There are 14 residues in the CDR3. Per germline, CDR1 MDHEN and CDR2 SYDVKM. The CDR3 loop reads CASSDRTDTYEQYF. The CDR3 DNA follows: TGTGCCAGCAGTGACCGGACAGACACCTACGAGCAGTACTTC.

The chain carries TRBV3-1 (or the pseudogene TRBV3-2) and TRBJ1-1, with D possibly matching TRBD1 (6 bases). V was shortened by 4 bases and J by 1 base, with 10 bases between the two germline ends. The CDR3 runs 14 residues. Per the germline V gene, CDR1 is LGHDT and CDR2 is YNNKEL (reference sequence). The chain's CDR3 is CASSLQTGNTEAFF. CDR3 DNA: TGTGCCAGCAGCCTGCAGACAGGGAACACTGAAGCTTTCTTT.

The rearrangement joins TRBV9 to TRBJ1-4; maybe TRBD1 (5 bases). V was trimmed by 0 bases and J by 10 bases, leaving 7 bases between them. The CDR3 length is 12 residues. Germline CDR1 is SGDLS and CDR2 is YYNGEE. CDR3 DNA sequence: TGTGCCAGCAGCGTAGGAAGGGGAAAACTGTTTTTT. Protein sequence: CASSVGRGKLFF.

The rearrangement uses TRBV18 and TRBJ1-5, with a weak D call TRBD1 (5 bases). V lost 2 bases to trimming and J lost 4 bases, with 9 bases between them. CDR3 length: 14 residues. Germline V gives CDR1 KGHSH, CDR2 LQKENI. The CDR3 sequence: CASSPRGENQPQHF. As DNA, the CDR3 is TGTGCCAGCTCACCAAGAGGGGAAAATCAGCCCCAGCATTTT.

CDR3 in DNA: TGTGCCAGCAGCCAAGACACTGAAGCTTTCTTT. Its translation: CASSQDTEAFF. The J gene is TRBJ1-1, the V gene TRBV3-1 (or the pseudogene TRBV3-2); no firm D call. CDR3 size: 11 residues. The germline V and J ends were trimmed by 0 bases and 4 bases, with 0 bases remaining between them. Germline CDR1 reads LGHDT; CDR2 reads YNNKEL (reference sequence).

The chain joins TRBV18 to TRBJ1-2; 10 bases match TRBD1. The CDR3 extends over 17 amino acids. The V gene's germline CDR1 is KGHSH and CDR2 LQKENI. The V gene end was trimmed by 3 bases and the J gene end by 2 bases; junction bases not matched to a gene: 9. DNA of the CDR3: TGTGCCAGCTCACCGTTGACAGGGGGCTTATCAAACTATGGCTACACCTTC. Its protein product is CASSPLTGGLSNYGYTF.

CDR3 DNA sequence: TGTGCCAGCAGCCAAGGGGTCACGGTGACTGAAGCTTTCTTT. Translation gives CASSQGVTVTEAFF. The genes are TRBV3-1 (or the pseudogene TRBV3-2) and TRBJ1-1; D uncertain. Germline CDR1 is LGHDT and CDR2 is YNNKEL (reference sequence). The length of the CDR3 is 14 residues. Trimming took 1 base from V and 5 from J, leaving 11 bases between them.

This chain uses TRBV11-3 with TRBJ1-1; D is perhaps TRBD1 (5 bases). Trimming took off 3 bases at V and 0 bases at J, with 17 bases between the two ends. The CDR3 is 17 residues long. Germline values: CDR1 SGHNT, CDR2 YENEEA. CDR3 amino acids: CASSFGGGRDVNTEAFF. DNA of the CDR3: TGTGCCAGCAGCTTTGGCGGGGGGAGGGACGTGAACACTGAAGCTTTCTTT.

V is TRBV30 and J is TRBJ1-4; D is uncertain. V lost 6 bases to trimming and J lost 7 bases, with 12 bases between them. Germline V lookup: CDR1 GTSNPN, CDR2 SVGIG (reference sequence). The CDR3 spans 12 residues. The CDR3, as DNA: TGTGCCTGCTCGGTGGGTTCTGAAAAACTGTTTTTT. It encodes CACSVGSEKLFF.

The chain links TRBV4-2 to TRBJ2-1, with 7 bases that match TRBD2. Trimming at V came to 2 bases and at J to 10 bases, leaving 2 bases not matched to a gene. The CDR3 covers 12 residues. The germline gives CDR1 LGHNA, CDR2 YNFKEQ. CDR3 sequence (DNA): TGTGCCAGCAGCCAATTGGGGGGGGAGCAGTTCTTC. Encoded protein: CASSQLGGEQFF.

The chain couples TRBV2 to TRBJ2-1; D remains ambiguous. This CDR3 is 11 amino acids long. CDR1 and CDR2 from the germline V gene are SNHLY and FYNNEI. Trimming cost V 1 base and J 13 bases, with 8 bases left between them. The CDR3 nucleotides are TGTGCCAGCAGTGAAGGTCAGAATCAGTTCTTC. Amino acids: CASSEGQNQFF. Together with reference TRBV2 and TRBJ2-1, the CDR3 gives the full variable domain: EPEVTQTPSHQVTQMGQEVILRCVPISNHLYFYWYRQILGQKVEFLVSFYNNEISEKSEIFDDQFSVERPDGSNFTLKIRSTKLEDSAMYFCASSEGQNQFFGPGTRLTVL.

This clone was seen just once. At one boundary the junction diverges from the germline segment, which might be a read error. The sample has other DNA sequences that encode this CDR3 too. The rearrangement links TRBV4-2 to TRBJ2-1, with 11 bases matching TRBD1. CDR1 is LGHNA and CDR2 is YNFKEQ in the germline V gene. CDR3 length: 16 amino acids. This CDR3 is CASSQEGQGAVDEQFF. The CDR3 DNA is TGTGCCAGCAGCCAAGAAGGACAGGGGGCGGTCGATGAGCAATTCTTC.

The CDR3 loop is CASSLSGTRGNTQYF. The CDR3 DNA reads TGTGCCAGCAGCCTCTCCGGGACACGAGGAAATACGCAGTATTTT. The chain has TRBV4-2 and TRBJ2-3; D might be TRBD1 (6 bases). Trimming took 4 bases from V and 7 from J, leaving 18 bases between them. Per the germline V gene, CDR1 is LGHNA and CDR2 is YNFKEQ. The CDR3 loop spans 15 amino acids.

V and J are TRBV12-3 or TRBV12-4 and TRBJ1-5, with 7 bases that match TRBD1. The CDR3 spans 13 residues. V trimming: 3 bases; J trimming: 6 bases; junction bases outside the gene matches: 2. CDR3 region: CASSLTGRQPQHF. The CDR3 region has the DNA TGTGCCAGCAGTTTGACAGGGCGTCAGCCCCAGCATTTT.

The J gene is TRBJ1-5, the V gene TRBV27; D is uncertain. Trimming stripped 3 bases from V and 6 bases from J, with 9 bases between. Germline V gene lookup returns CDR1 MNHEY and CDR2 SMNVEV (reference sequence). The CDR3 has 13 amino acids. Here the CDR3 reads CASSFSGSQPQHF. The CDR3 nucleotides read TGTGCCAGCAGTTTTAGTGGCTCTCAGCCCCAGCATTTT.

The gene calls are TRBV7-9 and TRBJ2-2; no clear D gene. The V gene's germline CDR1 is SEHNR and CDR2 FQNEAQ (reference sequence). The CDR3 consists of 12 residues. V was clipped by 6 bases and J by 4 bases, with 6 bases between them. This CDR3 reads CASSYSTGELFF. The CDR3 DNA sequence: TGTGCCAGCAGTTACAGCACCGGGGAGCTGTTTTTT.

The CDR3 nucleotides read TGTGCCAGCACGGACATCCCCGCGACTAGAAACGAGCAGTACTTC. Its protein is CASTDIPATRNEQYF. The V call is TRBV5-6, the J call TRBJ2-7; maybe TRBD2 (6 bases). Germline CDR1 is SGHDT and CDR2 is YYEEEE. Trimming left V 6 bases short and J 5 bases short, with 21 bases between. The CDR3 loop spans 15 amino acids. Full variable domain (missing parts from reference TRBV5-6 and TRBJ2-7): DAGVTQSPTHLIKTRGQQVTLRCSPKSGHDTVSWYQQALGQGPQFIFQYYEEEERQRGNFPDRFSGHQFPNYSSELNVNALLLGDSALYLCASTDIPATRNEQYFGPGTRLTVT.

V usage is TRBV25-1 and J usage is TRBJ2-1, with TRBD1 as a possible D gene (6 bases). Germline CDR1 MGHDK, CDR2 SYGVNS. CDR3 length: 14 amino acids. Trimming took 7 bases from V and 2 from J, leaving 12 bases between them. Here the CDR3 reads CASIGGETYNEQFF. CDR3 sequence (DNA): TGTGCCAGCATAGGGGGAGAAACCTACAATGAGCAGTTCTTC.

The chain has TRBV19 and TRBJ1-4, with D perhaps matching TRBD1 (5 bases). The CDR3 extends over 15 amino acids. The V end lost 4 bases, the J end lost 8 bases, and 17 bases lay between the germline ends. Germline assignment: CDR1 LNHDA and CDR2 SQIVND (reference sequence). CDR3 sequence reads: CASSTIGTEVEKLFF. As DNA, the CDR3 is TGTGCCAGTAGTACGATCGGGACGGAGGTCGAAAAACTGTTTTTT.

The chain carries TRBV27 and TRBJ2-3, with D possibly TRBD2 on 6 matching bases. The germline V gene encodes CDR1 MNHEY and CDR2 SMNVEV (reference sequence). Trimming shortened V by 4 bases and J by 1 base, and 12 bases separated the two germline ends. The CDR3 loop spans 15 amino acids. The CDR3 nucleotides read TGTGCCAGCAGTTACCGGGACTCAGGCACAGATACGCAGTATTTT. Translated: CASSYRDSGTDTQYF.

This clone was counted once. The chain recombines TRBV15 with TRBJ1-1; unclear D gene. The germline V and J ends were trimmed by 1 base and 4 bases, with 13 bases remaining between them. Germline CDR1 reads LNHNV; CDR2 reads YYDKDF (reference sequence). CDR3 size: 15 residues. The CDR3 DNA reads TGTGCCACCAGCAGAGGCGGGCAGCGGGGCACTGAAGCTTTCTTT. This gives the protein CATSRGGQRGTEAFF.

The chain links TRBV7-2 to TRBJ1-1; the D gene is possibly TRBD1 (6 bases). The germline V and J ends were trimmed by 1 base and 7 bases, with 16 bases remaining between them. CDR1 is SGHTA and CDR2 is FQGNSA in the germline V gene. CDR3 size: 15 residues. In nucleotides, the CDR3 is TGTGCCAGCAGCTTAGTTCCACAGGGAGGGTTTGAAGCTTTCTTT. Translated, it gives CASSLVPQGGFEAFF.

The gene calls are TRBV7-3 and TRBJ1-1, with 7 bases aligning to TRBD1. The CDR3 contains 16 residues. Per the germline V gene, CDR1 is SGHTA and CDR2 is FQGTGA. Trimming removed 5 bases from V and 1 base from J; junction bases left unmatched: 10. The CDR3 spells CASSVDSGQPNTEAFF. Here the CDR3 DNA reads TGTGCCAGCAGCGTCGACTCGGGACAGCCGAACACTGAAGCTTTCTTT.